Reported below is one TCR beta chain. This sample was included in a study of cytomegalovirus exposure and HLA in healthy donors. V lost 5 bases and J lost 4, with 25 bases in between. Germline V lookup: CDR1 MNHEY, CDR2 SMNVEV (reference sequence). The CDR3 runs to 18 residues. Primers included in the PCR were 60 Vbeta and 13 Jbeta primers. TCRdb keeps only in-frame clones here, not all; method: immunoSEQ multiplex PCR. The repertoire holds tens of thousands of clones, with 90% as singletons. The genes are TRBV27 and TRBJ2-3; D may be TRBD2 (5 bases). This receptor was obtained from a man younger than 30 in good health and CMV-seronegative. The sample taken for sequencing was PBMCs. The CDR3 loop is CASSPTRLLASRSDTQYF. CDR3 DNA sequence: TGTGCCAGCAGTCCCACACGCCTTTTGGCTAGCCGATCAGATACGCAGTATTTT.